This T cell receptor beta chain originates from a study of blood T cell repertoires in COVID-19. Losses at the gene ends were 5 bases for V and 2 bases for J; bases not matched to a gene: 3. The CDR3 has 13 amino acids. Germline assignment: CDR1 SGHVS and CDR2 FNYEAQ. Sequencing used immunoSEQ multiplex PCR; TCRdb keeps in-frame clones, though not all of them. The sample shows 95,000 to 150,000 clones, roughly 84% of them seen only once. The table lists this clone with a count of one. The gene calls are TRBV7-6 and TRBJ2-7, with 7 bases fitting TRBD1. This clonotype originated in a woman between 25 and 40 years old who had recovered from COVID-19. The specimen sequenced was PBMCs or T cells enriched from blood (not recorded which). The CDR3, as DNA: TGTGCCAGCAGCCGGGGACAGCCCTACGAGCAGTACTTC. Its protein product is CASSRGQPYEQYF.